The 13 T cell receptor beta chains below all came from one sample that was sequenced in a study of T cells in women clearing cervical HPV infection. Measured with immunoSEQ multiplex PCR; TCRdb has only the in-frame clones, and not every one. The sample shows some 25,000 clones, and 6.6% sits with its ten largest clones. Specimen: blood buffy coat. The origin of the receptors is a woman between 18 and 75 years old with a cervical HPV16 infection that either progressed to CIN3+ or cleared (not recorded which).

In the case of this clone: The DNA ends 3 residues before the CDR3 does, and the rest of the CDR3 is filled in from the germline J gene. The chain employs TRBV19 and TRBJ2-4; possibly TRBD2 for D (6 bases). The CDR3 length is 15 residues. Germline V gene lookup returns CDR1 LNHDA and CDR2 SQIVND (reference sequence). This CDR3 reads CASSTGPGLAYGQYF. CDR3 bases read: TGTGCCAGTAGTACAGGCCCGGGACTGGCCTATGGT.

Details on this clone: The read ends 3 residues shy of where the CDR3 ends; the end is completed using the germline J gene. The chain couples TRBV2 to TRBJ2-6; the D is unclear. From germline, CDR1 is SNHLY and CDR2 FYNNEI. V dropped 8 bases and J dropped 1 base, with 6 bases sitting between them. The CDR3 is 13 amino acids. CDR3 amino acids: CASDGSGANVLTF. Partial CDR3 DNA: TGTGCCAGCGACGGGTCTGGGGCCAACGTC.

Remarks on this clone: The read ends 3 residues early relative to the CDR3; the germline J gene fills the gap. The J gene is TRBJ2-7, the V gene TRBV5-1, with D maybe TRBD1 (6 bases). The CDR3 is 14 residues long. Trimming took 0 bases from V and 6 from J, leaving 13 bases between them. The germline V gene encodes CDR1 SGHRS and CDR2 YFSETQ. The sequenced part of the CDR3 DNA is TGCGCCAGCAGCTTGGAAACAGGGAACCGCGAG. Protein sequence: CASSLETGNRE. The whole CDR3 protein is CASSLETGNREQYF.

Points on this clone: Read coverage stops 3 residues before the CDR3 terminus; the germline J gene supplies the remainder. The V and J genes are TRBV29-1 and TRBJ2-2; TRBD1 matches 9 bases. The germline V gene encodes CDR1 SQVTM and CDR2 ANQGSEA. The trim removed 3 bases at V and 2 bases at J, leaving 7 bases unmatched. The CDR3 has 16 residues. The CDR3 sequence: CSVDGVQGANTGELFF. The part of the CDR3 DNA that was read is TGCAGCGTTGACGGTGTACAGGGGGCTAACACCGGGGAG.

About this clone itself: The CDR3 end is not reached by the read, which stops 3 residues before it; the germline J gene fills it in. The chain employs TRBV2 and TRBJ2-1, with D unclear. From germline, CDR1 is SNHLY and CDR2 FYNNEI. CDR3 length equals 14 residues. Trimming stripped 8 bases from V and 7 bases from J, with 18 bases between. The part of the CDR3 DNA that was read is TGTGCCAGCCGTCCGGCTCCTGTCAGGAATGAG. This codes for CASRPAPVRNE. The complete CDR3 reads CASRPAPVRNEQFF. Variable domain in full (rest from reference TRBV2 and TRBJ2-1): EPEVTQTPSHQVTQMGQEVILRCVPISNHLYFYWYRQILGQKVEFLVSFYNNEISEKSEIFDDQFSVERPDGSNFTLKIRSTKLEDSAMYFCASRPAPVRNEQFFGPGTRLTVL.

For this clone: Read sequence stops 3 residues before the CDR3 end, and the germline J gene provides the missing end. The chain joins TRBV2 to TRBJ2-2; possible D gene TRBD1, 5 bases. CDR1 is SNHLY and CDR2 is FYNNEI in the germline V gene. V gave up 6 bases and J gave up 3 bases, with 17 bases separating them. The CDR3 sequence is 16 residues long. The covered CDR3 bases are TGTGCCAGCAGGGCGTCCAGGGCGGTGGACACCGGGGAG. This translates into CASRASRAVDTGE. The whole CDR3 is CASRASRAVDTGELFF.

In regard to this clone: Read sequence stops 3 residues before the CDR3 end, and the germline J gene provides the missing end. Other DNA sequences within the sample encode an identical CDR3. V is TRBV18 and J is TRBJ1-3; D not certain. V was pared by 3 bases and J by 4 bases, with 13 bases between. Germline values: CDR1 KGHSH, CDR2 LQKENI. CDR3 length: 15 residues. CDR3 protein: CASSPRFERGNTIYF. The sequenced CDR3 bases are TGTGCCAGCTCACCCCGTTTTGAGAGGGGAAACACC.

A word on this clone: The missing CDR3 end, 3 residues past where the read stops, is filled in from the germline J gene. V gene TRBV7-7 combines with J gene TRBJ1-2, with D possibly TRBD1 on 6 matching bases. In germline, CDR1 is SSHAT, CDR2 FNYEAQ (reference sequence). The CDR3 runs to 15 residues. The sequenced part of the CDR3 DNA is TGTGCCAGCAGGAAATCCTACAGGGCAGAAGATACC. It translates to CASRKSYRAEDT. The complete CDR3 reads CASRKSYRAEDTYTF.

As for this clone: The read ends 3 residues before the CDR3 terminus; that terminus is restored from the germline J gene. The chain links TRBV19 to TRBJ2-3; D gene uncertain. The germline CDR1 and CDR2 sequences are LNHDA and SQIVND (reference sequence). The CDR3 runs to 14 residues. Trimming removed 4 bases at V and 2 bases at J, with 10 bases between. CDR3 sequence: CASSTNRATDTQYF. The DNA read from the CDR3 is TGTGCCAGTAGTACAAATAGAGCCACAGATACG.

The CDR3 loop is CSASDLDEQFF. The sequenced part of the CDR3 DNA is TGCAGTGCTTCCGACTTGGATGAG. The chain carries TRBV20-1 and TRBJ2-1; D gene uncertain. The read terminates 3 residues ahead of where the CDR3 ends, so the germline J gene completes it. The V and J ends lost 5 bases and 8 bases respectively, with 10 bases between them. From germline, CDR1 is DFQATT and CDR2 SNEGSKA (reference sequence). The CDR3 covers 11 residues.

In regard to this clone: The CDR3 extends 3 residues past the end of the read, so its final part is completed from the germline J gene. This chain connects TRBV6-4 to TRBJ2-4; a weak D match, TRBD2 (5 bases). V shed 3 bases and J shed 6 bases, with 9 bases lying between them. This CDR3 is built from 13 residues. In germline, CDR1 is MRHNA, CDR2 SNTAGT. This CDR3 is CASSEEGRNIQYF. CDR3 DNA (partial): TGTGCCAGCAGTGAAGAGGGTAGAAACATT.

On this clone: The read stops 3 residues short of the end of the CDR3; the missing end is completed from the germline J gene. J is TRBJ1-2 and V is TRBV20-1, with D possibly being TRBD1 (5 bases). Germline V gives CDR1 DFQATT, CDR2 SNEGSKA (reference sequence). V was clipped by 0 bases and J by 4 bases, with 18 bases between them. CDR3 length equals 16 residues. The CDR3 sequence is CSARDNRGVPSYGYTF. The covered CDR3 bases are TGCAGTGCTAGAGATAACCGAGGGGTTCCCAGCTATGGC.

Concerning this clone itself: The DNA is omitted, as the CDR3 cannot be located on it reliably, and the CDR3 follows TCRdb's listing. This rearrangement joins TRBV6-2 or TRBV6-3 to TRBJ1-1; the table names TRBD1, a call not compared with the DNA. Ends included, the CDR3 has 15 residues. From germline, CDR1 is MNHEY and CDR2 SVGEGT. CDR3 sequence: CASSTSDRGLTEAFF.